A selection of T cell receptor beta chains follows, all from one sample in a study of molecular identifiers for immune sequencing clone quantification. TCRdb re-analysed the PCR reads in MiXCR, keeping a single row per CDR3 protein. The table lists 400,000 to 600,000 distinct CDR3 sequences, around a fifth of them singletons. Material: naive CD8+ T cells from blood, with Jurkat cell RNA spiked in. These receptor sequences come from a human donor in good health. Some libraries in this study had Jurkat cell RNA spiked in. Both conserved end residues are part of each CDR3. A D gene is named only where the DNA matches it firmly. The size field is filled for only some rows; it gives once, few, many or a size class.

>TRBV2|TRBD1|few|TRBJ1-2
TGTGCCAGCAGTTTCCTCAGGGGGGACAGGGGGCTTGAGGGCTATGGCTACACCTTC
CASSFLRGDRGLEGYGYTF
>TRBV20-1|TRBD1|few|TRBJ2-7
TGCAGTGCTAGAGATCTTGGGACAGCCTACGAGCAGTACTTC
CSARDLGTAYEQYF
>TRBV27|TRBD1|few|TRBJ1-4
TGTGCCAGCAGTCCGCGGGACAGGGGGCCAGGGGAAAAACTGTTTTTT
CASSPRDRGPGEKLFF
>TRBV25-1|.|many|TRBJ2-7
TGTGCCAGCAGTGAAATTCGGCTGAACGAGCAGTACTTC
CASSEIRLNEQYF
>TRBV11-2|TRBD1|many|TRBJ1-1
TGTGCCAGCAGCTTAGTGGCAGGGGGGAGCACTGAAGCTTTCTTT
CASSLVAGGSTEAFF
>TRBV4-1|.|many|TRBJ1-1
TGCGCCAGCAGCCAAGTAAGCCGGGACTACGCTTTCTTT
CASSQVSRDYAFF
>TRBV13|.|.|TRBJ2-7
TGTGCCAGCAGCGCAGGCGGGACAGACTCTTTCTACGAGCAGTACTTC
CASSAGGTDSFYEQYF
>TRBV27|.|.|TRBJ1-1
TGTGCCAGCAGTCTCTGGGGGTCGGGCACTGAAGCTTTCTTT
CASSLWGSGTEAFF
>TRBV6-2/TRBV6-3|TRBD2|.|TRBJ2-4
TGTGCCAGCAGCCCCGGACTAGCGGGAGCTCCCAGAGTAGAAAACATTCAGTACTTC
CASSPGLAGAPRVENIQYF
>TRBV4-3|.|few|TRBJ1-5
TGCGCCAGCAGCCAAGACCGGGGCTGGGTAGTTCAGCCCCAGCATTTT
CASSQDRGWVVQPQHF
>TRBV30|.|few|TRBJ2-1
TGTGCCTGGCAGACGGGTAGCTCCTACAATGAGCAGTTCTTC
CAWQTGSSYNEQFF
>TRBV13|TRBD2|.|TRBJ2-7
TGTGCCAGCAGCTCTTATAGCGGGGGGGCGAGTGAGCAGTACTTC
CASSSYSGGASEQYF
>TRBV12-5|.|few|TRBJ2-5
TGTGCTAGTGGTTCGCTAGAGGCGGGGATACAAGAGACCCAGTACTTC
CASGSLEAGIQETQYF
>TRBV5-4|.|many|TRBJ1-1
TGTGCCAGCAGCGGGGCCTACAGCGCTTCCAACACTGAAGCTTTCTTT
CASSGAYSASNTEAFF
>TRBV20-1|.|many|TRBJ2-7
TGCAGTGCTAGAGGTCCGACCCTCTACGAGCAGTACTTC
CSARGPTLYEQYF
>TRBV27|TRBD2|.|TRBJ2-7
TGTGCCAGCAGTTCGGGACTAGAAGCCTACGAGCAGTGCTTC
CASSSGLEAYEQCF
>TRBV7-9|TRBD1|many|TRBJ2-7
TGTGCCAGCAGCTCGGGACAGACCGCCTACGAGCAGTACTTC
CASSSGQTAYEQYF
>TRBV7-6|.|many|TRBJ2-2
TGTGCCAGCAGCTCTCTGACATATCGGGAGCTGTTTTTT
CASSSLTYRELFF
>TRBV29-1|TRBD1|many|TRBJ2-1
TGCAGCGTTGAACGAGGGACAGGGGCGGATGAGCAGTTCTTC
CSVERGTGADEQFF
>TRBV3-1|.|.|TRBJ2-7
TGTGCCAGCAGCCCTTTCATGCGATACGAGCAGTACTTC
CASSPFMRYEQYF
>TRBV13|.|.|TRBJ2-3
TGTGTCAGCAGCTTATCAGGAAGAGTCACAGATACGCAGTATTTT
CVSSLSGRVTDTQYF
>TRBV4-1|.|few|TRBJ1-1
TGCGCCAGCAGCCAAGATTCTACAGGATTGAACACTGAAGCTTTCTTT
CASSQDSTGLNTEAFF
>TRBV28|.|.|TRBJ2-7
TGTGCCAGCTCTGGGCGCGGGTATTACGAGCAGTACTTC
CASSGRGYYEQYF
>TRBV4-1|.|.|TRBJ2-2
TGCGCCAGCAGCCAACAACAGGGAACCGGGGAGCTGTTTTTT
CASSQQQGTGELFF
>TRBV27|.|few|TRBJ2-1
TGTGCCAGCGGTTTATCGGGGGCCTTACACTCCTACAATGAGCAGTTCTTC
CASGLSGALHSYNEQFF
>TRBV5-3|.|few|TRBJ1-2
TGTGCCAGCGGCACAGGGAAAGGAAACTATGGCTACACCTTC
CASGTGKGNYGYTF
>TRBV19|.|few|TRBJ1-1
TGTGCCAGTAGTGCCGCTCTGGTGGGCACTGAAGCTTTCTTT
CASSAALVGTEAFF
>TRBV19|.|few|TRBJ2-3
TGTGCCAGTAGTCCGCAGGGTAGGGCAGATACGCAGTATTTT
CASSPQGRADTQYF